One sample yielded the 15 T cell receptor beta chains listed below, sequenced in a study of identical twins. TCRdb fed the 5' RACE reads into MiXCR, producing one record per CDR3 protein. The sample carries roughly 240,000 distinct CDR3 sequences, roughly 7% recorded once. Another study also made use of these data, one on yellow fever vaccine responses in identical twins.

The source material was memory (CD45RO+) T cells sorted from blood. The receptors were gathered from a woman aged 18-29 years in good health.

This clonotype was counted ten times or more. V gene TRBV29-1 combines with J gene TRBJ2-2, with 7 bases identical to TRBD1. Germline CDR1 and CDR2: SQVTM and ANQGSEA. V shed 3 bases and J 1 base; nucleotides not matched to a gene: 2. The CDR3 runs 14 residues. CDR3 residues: CSVDQGVNTGELFF. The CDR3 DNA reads TGCAGCGTTGATCAGGGGGTGAACACCGGGGAGCTGTTTTTT.

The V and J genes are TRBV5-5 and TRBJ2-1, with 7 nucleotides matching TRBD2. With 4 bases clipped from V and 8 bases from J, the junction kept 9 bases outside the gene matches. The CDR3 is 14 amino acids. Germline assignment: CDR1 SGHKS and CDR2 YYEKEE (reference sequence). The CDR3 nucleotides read TGTGCCAGCAGCCGCAGCGGGGCGGTGGATGAGCAGTTCTTC. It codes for CASSRSGAVDEQFF.

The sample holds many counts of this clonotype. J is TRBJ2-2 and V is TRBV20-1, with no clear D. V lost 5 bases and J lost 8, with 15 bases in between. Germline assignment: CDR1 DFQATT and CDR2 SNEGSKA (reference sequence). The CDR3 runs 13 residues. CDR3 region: CSAPLAAGGELFF. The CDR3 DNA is TGCAGTGCTCCTCTGGCTGCCGGGGGGGAGCTGTTTTTT.

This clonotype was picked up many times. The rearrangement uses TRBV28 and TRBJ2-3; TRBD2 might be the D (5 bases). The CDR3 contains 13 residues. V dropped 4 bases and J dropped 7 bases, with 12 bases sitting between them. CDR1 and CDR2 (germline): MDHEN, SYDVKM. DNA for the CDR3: TGTGCCAGCAGTTCCCGGACGGACTATACGCAGTATTTT. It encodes CASSSRTDYTQYF.

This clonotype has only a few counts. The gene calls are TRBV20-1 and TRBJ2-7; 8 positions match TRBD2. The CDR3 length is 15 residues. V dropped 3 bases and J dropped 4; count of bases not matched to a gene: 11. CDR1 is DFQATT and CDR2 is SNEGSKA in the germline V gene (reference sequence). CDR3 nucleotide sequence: TGCAGTGCTAGTGGCCGGTTTAGCGGGACATACGAGCAGTACTTC. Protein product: CSASGRFSGTYEQYF.

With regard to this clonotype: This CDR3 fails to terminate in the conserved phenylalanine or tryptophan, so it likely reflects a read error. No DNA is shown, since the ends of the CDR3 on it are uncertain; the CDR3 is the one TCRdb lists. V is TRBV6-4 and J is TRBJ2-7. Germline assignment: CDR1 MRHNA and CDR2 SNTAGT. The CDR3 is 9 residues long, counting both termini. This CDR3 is CASSDPLLS.

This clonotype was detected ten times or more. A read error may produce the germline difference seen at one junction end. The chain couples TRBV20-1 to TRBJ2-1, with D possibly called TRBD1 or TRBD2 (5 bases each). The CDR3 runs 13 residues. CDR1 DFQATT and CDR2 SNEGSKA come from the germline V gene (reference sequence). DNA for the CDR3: TGCAGTGGCCAAGGGACCTCCCACAATGAGCAGTTCTTC. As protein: CSGQGTSHNEQFF.

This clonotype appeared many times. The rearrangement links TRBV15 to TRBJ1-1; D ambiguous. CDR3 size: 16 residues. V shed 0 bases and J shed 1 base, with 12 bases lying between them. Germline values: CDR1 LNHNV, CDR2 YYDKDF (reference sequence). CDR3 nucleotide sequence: TGTGCCACCAGCAGAGATGCACTCAAACAGAACACTGAAGCTTTCTTT. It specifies CATSRDALKQNTEAFF.

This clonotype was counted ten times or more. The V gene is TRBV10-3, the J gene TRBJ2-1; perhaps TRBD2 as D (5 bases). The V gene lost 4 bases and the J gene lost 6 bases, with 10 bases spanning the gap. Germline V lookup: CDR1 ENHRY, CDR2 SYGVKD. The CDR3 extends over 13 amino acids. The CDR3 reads CAISGASSNEQFF. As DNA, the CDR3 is TGTGCCATCAGTGGTGCTAGCAGCAATGAGCAGTTCTTC.

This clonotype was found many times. In nucleotides, the CDR3 is TGCGCCAGCAGCACCCGACTAGCGGGAGGGTATTACAATGAGCAGTTCTTC. Its translation is CASSTRLAGGYYNEQFF. V is TRBV5-1 and J is TRBJ2-1, with 14 bases that match TRBD2. Trimming at V came to 4 bases and at J to 4 bases, leaving 7 bases not matched to a gene. Germline CDR1 and CDR2: SGHRS and YFSETQ. This CDR3 spans 17 amino acids.

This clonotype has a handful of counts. Here the CDR3 DNA reads TGCAGTGCTCACTCTTCGGACAGGTACCGCTCTGGGGCCAACGTCCTGACTTTC. It specifies CSAHSSDRYRSGANVLTF. The J gene is TRBJ2-6, the V gene TRBV20-1; 7 bases are a match to TRBD1. CDR1 is DFQATT, CDR2 SNEGSKA, per germline (reference sequence). This CDR3 contains 18 residues. Trimming removed 5 bases from V and 0 bases from J; junction bases left unmatched: 13.

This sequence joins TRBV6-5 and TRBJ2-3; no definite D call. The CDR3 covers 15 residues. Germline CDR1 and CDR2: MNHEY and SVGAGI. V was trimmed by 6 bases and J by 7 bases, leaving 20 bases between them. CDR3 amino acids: CASSYRLSGRHTQYF. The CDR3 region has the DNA TGTGCCAGCAGCTACCGCCTCAGTGGGCGGCATACGCAGTATTTT.

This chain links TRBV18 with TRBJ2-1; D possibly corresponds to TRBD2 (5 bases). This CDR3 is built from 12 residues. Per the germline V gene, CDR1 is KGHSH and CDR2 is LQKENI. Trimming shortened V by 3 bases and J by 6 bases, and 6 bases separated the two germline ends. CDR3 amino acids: CASSPGLNEQFF. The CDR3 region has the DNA TGTGCCAGCTCACCCGGACTCAATGAGCAGTTCTTC.

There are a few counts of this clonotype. The CDR3 here is CASSLDLNQPQHF. Written as DNA, the CDR3 is TGTGCCAGCAGTTTGGACCTCAATCAGCCCCAGCATTTT. V is TRBV6-5 and J is TRBJ1-5; D remains unclear. This CDR3 has 13 amino acids. The V and J ends lost 4 bases and 3 bases respectively, with 7 bases between them. Germline lookup yields CDR1 MNHEY and CDR2 SVGAGI.

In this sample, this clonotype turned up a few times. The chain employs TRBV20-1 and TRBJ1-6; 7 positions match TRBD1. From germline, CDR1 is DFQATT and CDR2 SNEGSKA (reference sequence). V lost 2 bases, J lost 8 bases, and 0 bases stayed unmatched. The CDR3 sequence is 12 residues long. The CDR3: CSARQGDSPLHF. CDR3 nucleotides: TGCAGTGCTAGACAGGGGGATTCACCCCTCCACTTT.